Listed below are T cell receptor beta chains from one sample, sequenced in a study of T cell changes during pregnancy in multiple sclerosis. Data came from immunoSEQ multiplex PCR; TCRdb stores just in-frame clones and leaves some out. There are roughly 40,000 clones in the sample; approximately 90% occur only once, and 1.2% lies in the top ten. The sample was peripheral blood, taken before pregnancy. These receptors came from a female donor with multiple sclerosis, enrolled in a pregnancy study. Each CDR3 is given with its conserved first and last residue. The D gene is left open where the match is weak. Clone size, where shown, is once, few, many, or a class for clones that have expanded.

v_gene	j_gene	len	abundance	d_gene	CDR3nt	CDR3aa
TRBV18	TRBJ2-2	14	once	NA	TGTGCCAGCTCACACTCCGGGTCTCCCCCGGAGCTGTTTTTT	CASSHSGSPPELFF
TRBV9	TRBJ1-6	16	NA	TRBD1	TGTGCCAGCAGCCCACAGGGGAGTTTGAGTAATTCACCCCTCCACTTT	CASSPQGSLSNSPLHF
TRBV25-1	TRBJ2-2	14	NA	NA	TGTGCCAGCAGTGACAGGACGAACACCGGGGAGCTGTTTTTT	CASSDRTNTGELFF
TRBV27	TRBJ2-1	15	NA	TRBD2	TGTGCCAGCAGTTTAATCCGGGAGGGACGCAATGAGCAGTTCTTC	CASSLIREGRNEQFF
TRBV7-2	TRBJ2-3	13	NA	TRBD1	TGTGCCAGCAGCTTAGAGACAGGGGGCCCGGCGTATTTT	CASSLETGGPAYF
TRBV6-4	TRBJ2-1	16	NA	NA	TGTGCCAGCAGCGTGCAGGGAAGCCTGGGGATCAATGAGCAGTTCTTC	CASSVQGSLGINEQFF
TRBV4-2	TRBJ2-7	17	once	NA	TGTACCAGCAGCCAAGAAGCCGAGACTTCGCCCCCTTACGAGCAGTACTTC	CTSSQEAETSPPYEQYF
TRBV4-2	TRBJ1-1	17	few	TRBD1	TGTGCCAGCAGCCAAGTCGGCGAGGGACAGATGAACACTGAAGCTTTCTTT	CASSQVGEGQMNTEAFF
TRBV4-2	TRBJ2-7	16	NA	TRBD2	TGTGCCAGCAGCCAAGCCCGACTAGCGGGAGGGGGAGAGCAGTACTTC	CASSQARLAGGGEQYF
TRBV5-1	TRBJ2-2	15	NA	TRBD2	TGCGCCAGCGTCGCGGGGGGGCCGAGCACCGGGGAGCTGTTTTTT	CASVAGGPSTGELFF
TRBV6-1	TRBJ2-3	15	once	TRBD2	TGTGCCAGCATCCAGGGACTAGCGGGTGCAGATACGCAGTATTTT	CASIQGLAGADTQYF
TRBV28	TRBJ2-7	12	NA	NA	TGTGCCAGCACCGACAGGTCTAACGAGCAGTACTTC	CASTDRSNEQYF
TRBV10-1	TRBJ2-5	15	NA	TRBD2	TGCGCCAGCAGCCCCGGGACTAGCGCCCAAGAGACCCAGTACTTC	CASSPGTSAQETQYF
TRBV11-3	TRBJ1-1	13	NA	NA	TGTGCCAGCAGCTTAGAACAGAACACTGAAGCTTTCTTT	CASSLEQNTEAFF
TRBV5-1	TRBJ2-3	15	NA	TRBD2	TGCGCCAGCTGTCTTCTAGCGGGAGTCTCAGATACGCAGTATTTT	CASCLLAGVSDTQYF
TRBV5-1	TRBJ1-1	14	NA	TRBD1	TGCGCCAGCAGCTTGGCGGACAGGGGAACTGAAGCTTTCTTT	CASSLADRGTEAFF
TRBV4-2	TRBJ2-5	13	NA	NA	TGTGCCAGCAGCCAAGTCGGAGAAGAGACCCAGTACTTC	CASSQVGEETQYF
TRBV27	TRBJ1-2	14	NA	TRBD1	TGTGCCAGCAGACGAGGGGGACAGGGCTATGGCTACACCTTC	CASRRGGQGYGYTF